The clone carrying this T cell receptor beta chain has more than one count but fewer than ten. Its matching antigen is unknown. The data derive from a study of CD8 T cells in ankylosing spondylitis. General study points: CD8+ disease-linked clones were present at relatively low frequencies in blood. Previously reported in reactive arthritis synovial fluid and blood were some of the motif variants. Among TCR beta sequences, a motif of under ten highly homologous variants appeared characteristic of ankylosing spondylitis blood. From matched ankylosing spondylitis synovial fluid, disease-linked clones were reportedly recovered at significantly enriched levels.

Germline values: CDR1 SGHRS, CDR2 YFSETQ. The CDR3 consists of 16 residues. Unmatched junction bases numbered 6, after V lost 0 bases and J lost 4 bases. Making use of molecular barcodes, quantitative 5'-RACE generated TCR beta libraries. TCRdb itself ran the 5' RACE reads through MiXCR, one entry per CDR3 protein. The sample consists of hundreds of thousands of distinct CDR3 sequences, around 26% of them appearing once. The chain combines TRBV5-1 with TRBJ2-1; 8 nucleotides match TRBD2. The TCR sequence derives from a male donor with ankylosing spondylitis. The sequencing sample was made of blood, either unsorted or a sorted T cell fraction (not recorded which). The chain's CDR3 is CASSLGGGLGYNEQFF. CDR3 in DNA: TGCGCCAGCAGCTTGGGGGGGGGACTAGGATACAATGAGCAGTTCTTC.